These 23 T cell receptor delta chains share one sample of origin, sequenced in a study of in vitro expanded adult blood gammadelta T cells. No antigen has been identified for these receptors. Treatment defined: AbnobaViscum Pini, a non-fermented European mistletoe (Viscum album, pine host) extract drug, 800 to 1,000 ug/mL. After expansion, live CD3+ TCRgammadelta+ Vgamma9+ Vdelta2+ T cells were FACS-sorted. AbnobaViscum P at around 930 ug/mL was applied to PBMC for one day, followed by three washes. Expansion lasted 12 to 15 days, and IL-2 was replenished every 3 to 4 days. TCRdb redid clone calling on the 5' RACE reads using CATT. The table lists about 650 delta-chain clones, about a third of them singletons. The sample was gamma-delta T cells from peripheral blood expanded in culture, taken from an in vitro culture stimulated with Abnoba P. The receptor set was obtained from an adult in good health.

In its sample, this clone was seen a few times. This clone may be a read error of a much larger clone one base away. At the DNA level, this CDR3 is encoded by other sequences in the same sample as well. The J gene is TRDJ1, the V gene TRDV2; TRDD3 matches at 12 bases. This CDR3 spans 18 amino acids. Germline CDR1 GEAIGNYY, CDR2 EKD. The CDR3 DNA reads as TGTGCCTGTGACGGACTGGGGGATACAGAGAGGTACACAGATAAACTCATCTTT. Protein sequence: CACDGLGDTERYTDKLIF.

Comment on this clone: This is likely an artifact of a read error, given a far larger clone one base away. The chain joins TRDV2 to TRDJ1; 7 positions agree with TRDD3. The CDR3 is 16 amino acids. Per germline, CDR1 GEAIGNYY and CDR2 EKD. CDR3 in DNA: TGTGCCTATGACACAGTACTGGGGACGTACACCGATAAACTCATCTTT. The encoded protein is CAYDTVLGTYTDKLIF.

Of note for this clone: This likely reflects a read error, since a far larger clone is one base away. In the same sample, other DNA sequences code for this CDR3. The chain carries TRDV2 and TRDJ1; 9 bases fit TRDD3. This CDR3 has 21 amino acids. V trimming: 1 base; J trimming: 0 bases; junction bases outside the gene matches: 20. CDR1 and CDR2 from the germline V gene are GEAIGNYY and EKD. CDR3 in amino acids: CACDTSFGSTGGHQYTDKLIF. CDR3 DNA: TGTGCCTGTGACACTTCATTCGGGTCTACTGGGGGACACCAGTACACCGATAAACTCATCTTT.

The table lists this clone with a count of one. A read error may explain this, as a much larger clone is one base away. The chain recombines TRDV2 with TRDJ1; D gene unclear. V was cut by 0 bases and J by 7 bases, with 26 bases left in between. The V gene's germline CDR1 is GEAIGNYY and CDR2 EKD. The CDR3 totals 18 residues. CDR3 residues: CACDTVPGWSGSHVKLIF. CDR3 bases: TGTGCCTGTGACACCGTACCCGGATGGTCGGGGTCTCACGTTAAACTCATCTTT.

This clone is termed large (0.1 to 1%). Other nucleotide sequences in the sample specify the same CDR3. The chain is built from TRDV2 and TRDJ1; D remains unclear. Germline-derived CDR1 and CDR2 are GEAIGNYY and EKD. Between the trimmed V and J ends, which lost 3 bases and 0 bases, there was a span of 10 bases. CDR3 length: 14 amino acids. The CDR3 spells CACDPLKYTDKLIF. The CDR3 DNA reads TGTGCCTGTGACCCCTTAAAGTACACCGATAAACTCATCTTT.

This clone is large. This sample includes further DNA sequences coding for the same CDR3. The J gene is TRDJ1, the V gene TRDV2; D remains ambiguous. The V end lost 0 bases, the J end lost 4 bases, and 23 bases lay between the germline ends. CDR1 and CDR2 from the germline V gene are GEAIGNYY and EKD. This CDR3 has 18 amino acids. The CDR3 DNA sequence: TGTGCCTGTGACACCGTACCCGGATGGTCGGGGTCTCACGATAAACTCATCTTT. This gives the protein CACDTVPGWSGSHDKLIF.

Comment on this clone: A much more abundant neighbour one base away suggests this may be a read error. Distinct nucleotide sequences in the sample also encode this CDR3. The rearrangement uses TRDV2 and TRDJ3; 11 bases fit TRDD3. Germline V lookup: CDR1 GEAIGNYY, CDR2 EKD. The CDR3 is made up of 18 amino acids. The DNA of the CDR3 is TGTGCCTGTGATAAACTGGGGGATAAGTCCTGGGACACTCGACAGATGTTTTTC. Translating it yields CACDKLGDKSWDTRQMFF.

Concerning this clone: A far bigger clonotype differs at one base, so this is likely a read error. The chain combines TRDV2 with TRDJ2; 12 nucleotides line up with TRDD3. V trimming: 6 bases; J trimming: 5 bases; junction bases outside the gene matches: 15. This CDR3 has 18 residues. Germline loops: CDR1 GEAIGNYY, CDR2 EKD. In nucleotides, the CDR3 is TGTGCCTGTTACGCAGTCCGCTGGGGGATACGCACCACAGCACAACTCTTCTTT. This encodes CACYAVRWGIRTTAQLFF.

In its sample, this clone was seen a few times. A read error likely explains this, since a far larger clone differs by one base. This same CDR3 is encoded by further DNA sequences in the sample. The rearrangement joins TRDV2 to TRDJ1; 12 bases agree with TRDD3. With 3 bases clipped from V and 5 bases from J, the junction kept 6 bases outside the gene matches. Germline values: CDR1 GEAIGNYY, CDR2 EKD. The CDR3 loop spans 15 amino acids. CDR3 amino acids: CACDGLGDTNDKLIF. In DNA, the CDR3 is TGTGCCTGTGACGGACTGGGGGATACCAATGATAAACTCATCTTT.

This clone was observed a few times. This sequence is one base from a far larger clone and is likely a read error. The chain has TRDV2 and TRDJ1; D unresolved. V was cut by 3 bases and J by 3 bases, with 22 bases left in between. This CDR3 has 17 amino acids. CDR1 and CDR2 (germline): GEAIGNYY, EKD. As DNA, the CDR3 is TGTGCCTGTGACTCATTACTGCGGGACTTAGGGGCCGATAAACTCATCTTT. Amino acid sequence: CACDSLLRDLGADKLIF.

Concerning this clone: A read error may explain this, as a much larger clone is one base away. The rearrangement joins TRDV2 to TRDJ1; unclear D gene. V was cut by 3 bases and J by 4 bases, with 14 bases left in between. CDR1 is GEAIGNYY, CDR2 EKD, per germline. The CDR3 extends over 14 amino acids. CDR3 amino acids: CACDGLGTNDKLIF. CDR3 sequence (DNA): TGTGCCTGTGACGGTTTGGGTACAAACGATAAACTCATCTTT.

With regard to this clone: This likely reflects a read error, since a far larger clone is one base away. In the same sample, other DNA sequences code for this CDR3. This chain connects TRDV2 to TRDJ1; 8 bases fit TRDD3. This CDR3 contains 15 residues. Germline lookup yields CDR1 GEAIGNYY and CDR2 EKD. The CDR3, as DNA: TGTGCCTGTGACACGCTCTGGGGGAACACAGATAAACTCATCTTT. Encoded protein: CACDTLWGNTDKLIF.

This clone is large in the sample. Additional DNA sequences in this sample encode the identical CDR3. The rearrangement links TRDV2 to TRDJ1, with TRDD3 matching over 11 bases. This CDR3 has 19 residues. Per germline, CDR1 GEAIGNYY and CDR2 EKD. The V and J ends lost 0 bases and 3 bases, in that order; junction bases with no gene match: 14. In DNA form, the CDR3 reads TGTGCCTGTGACACCCTATCGGCGGAACTGGGGGATAATGCCGATAAACTCATCTTT. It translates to CACDTLSAELGDNADKLIF.

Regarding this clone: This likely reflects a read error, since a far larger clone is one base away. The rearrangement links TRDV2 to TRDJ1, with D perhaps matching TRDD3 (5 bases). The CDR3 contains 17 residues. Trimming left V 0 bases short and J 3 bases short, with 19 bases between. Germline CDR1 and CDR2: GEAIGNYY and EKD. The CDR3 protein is CACDTVKKDMGSDKLIF. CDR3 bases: TGTGCCTGTGACACCGTAAAGAAAGACATGGGATCCGATAAACTCATCTTT.

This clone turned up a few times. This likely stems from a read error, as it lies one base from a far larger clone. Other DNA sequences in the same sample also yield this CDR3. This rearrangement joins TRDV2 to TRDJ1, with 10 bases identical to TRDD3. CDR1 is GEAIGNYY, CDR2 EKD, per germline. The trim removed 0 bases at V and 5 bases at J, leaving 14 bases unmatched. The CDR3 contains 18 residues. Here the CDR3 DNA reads TGTGCCTGTGACACCGTTGGAGGCTTGGGGGATACCGGAGATAAACTCATCTTT. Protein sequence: CACDTVGGLGDTGDKLIF.

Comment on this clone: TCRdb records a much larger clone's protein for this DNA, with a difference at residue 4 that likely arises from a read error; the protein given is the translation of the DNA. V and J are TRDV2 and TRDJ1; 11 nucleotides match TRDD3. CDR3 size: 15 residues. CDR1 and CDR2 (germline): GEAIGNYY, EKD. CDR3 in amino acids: CACVTLLGDKDKLIF. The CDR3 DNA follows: TGTGCCTGTGTCACCTTACTGGGGGATAAGGATAAACTCATCTTT.

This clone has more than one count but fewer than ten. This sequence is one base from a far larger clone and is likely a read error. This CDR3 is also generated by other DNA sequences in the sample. This CDR3 reads CACDSLSHTDKLIF. The DNA of the CDR3 is TGTGCCTGTGACTCCCTTTCCCACACTGATAAACTCATCTTT. The genes are TRDV2 and TRDJ1; D is undetermined. Germline V gene sequence: CDR1 GEAIGNYY, CDR2 EKD. The CDR3 is 14 amino acids.

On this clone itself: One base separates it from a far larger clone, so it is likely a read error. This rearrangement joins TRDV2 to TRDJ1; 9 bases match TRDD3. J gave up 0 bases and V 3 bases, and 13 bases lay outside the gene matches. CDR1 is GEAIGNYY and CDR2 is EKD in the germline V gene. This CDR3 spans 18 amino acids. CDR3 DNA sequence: TGTGCCTGTGACGGCGACCTACTGGGGGACGAGTACACCGATAAACTCATCTTT. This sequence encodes CACDGDLLGDEYTDKLIF.

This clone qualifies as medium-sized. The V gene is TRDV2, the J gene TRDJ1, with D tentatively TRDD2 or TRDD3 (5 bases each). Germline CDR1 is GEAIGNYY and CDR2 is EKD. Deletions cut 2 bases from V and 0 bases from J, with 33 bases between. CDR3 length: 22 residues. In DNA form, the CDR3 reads TGTGCCTGTGACAAGCTCCCTTCACCGGAGCCTATGGCCTGGGCGGACACCGATAAACTCATCTTT. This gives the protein CACDKLPSPEPMAWADTDKLIF.

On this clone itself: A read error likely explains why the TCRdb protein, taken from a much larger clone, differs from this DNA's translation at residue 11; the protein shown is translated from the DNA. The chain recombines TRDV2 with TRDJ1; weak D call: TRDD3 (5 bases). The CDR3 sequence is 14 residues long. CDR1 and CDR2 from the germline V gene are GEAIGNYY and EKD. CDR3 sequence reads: CACDPVLGPDRLIF. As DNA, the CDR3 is TGTGCCTGTGACCCAGTTCTGGGACCCGATAGACTCATCTTT.

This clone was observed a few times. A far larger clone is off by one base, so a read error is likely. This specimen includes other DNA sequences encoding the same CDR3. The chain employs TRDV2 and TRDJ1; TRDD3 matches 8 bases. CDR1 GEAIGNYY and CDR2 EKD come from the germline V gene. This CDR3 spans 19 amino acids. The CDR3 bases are TGTGCCTGTGACACCGTGGGGGATCGTTCCCCTCCGTACACTGATAAACTCATCTTT. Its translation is CACDTVGDRSPPYTDKLIF.

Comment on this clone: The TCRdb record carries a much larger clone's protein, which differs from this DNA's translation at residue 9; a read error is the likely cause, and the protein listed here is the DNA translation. CDR3 protein: CACDPVLGHDKLIF. CDR3 in DNA: TGTGCCTGTGACCCAGTTCTGGGACACGATAAACTCATCTTT. The chain uses TRDV2 and TRDJ1; maybe TRDD3 (5 bases). CDR3 size: 14 residues. Germline V CDR1 and CDR2: GEAIGNYY, EKD. Trimming took 3 bases from V and 4 from J, leaving 14 bases between them.

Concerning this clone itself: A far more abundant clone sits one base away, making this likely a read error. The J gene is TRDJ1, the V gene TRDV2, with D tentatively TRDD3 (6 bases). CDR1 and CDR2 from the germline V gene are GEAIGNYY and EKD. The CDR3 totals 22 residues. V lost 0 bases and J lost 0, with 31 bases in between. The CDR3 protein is CACDTILTQLRTGHPNTDKLIF. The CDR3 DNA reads TGTGCCTGTGACACCATTTTGACCCAACTGCGTACTGGGCACCCGAACACCGATAAACTCATCTTT.